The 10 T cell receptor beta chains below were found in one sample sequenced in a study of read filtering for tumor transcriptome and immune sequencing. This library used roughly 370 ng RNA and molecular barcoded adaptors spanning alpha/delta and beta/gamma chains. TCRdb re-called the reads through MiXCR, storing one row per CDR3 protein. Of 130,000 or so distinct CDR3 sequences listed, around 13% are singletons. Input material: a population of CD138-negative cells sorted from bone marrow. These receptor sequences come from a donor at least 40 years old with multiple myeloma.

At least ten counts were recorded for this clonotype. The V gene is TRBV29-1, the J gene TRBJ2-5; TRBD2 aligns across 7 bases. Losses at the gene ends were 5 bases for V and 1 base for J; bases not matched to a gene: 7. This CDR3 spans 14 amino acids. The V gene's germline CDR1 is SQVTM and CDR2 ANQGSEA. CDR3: CSVPWEGPQETQYF. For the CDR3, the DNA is TGCAGCGTTCCGTGGGAGGGCCCCCAAGAGACCCAGTACTTC.

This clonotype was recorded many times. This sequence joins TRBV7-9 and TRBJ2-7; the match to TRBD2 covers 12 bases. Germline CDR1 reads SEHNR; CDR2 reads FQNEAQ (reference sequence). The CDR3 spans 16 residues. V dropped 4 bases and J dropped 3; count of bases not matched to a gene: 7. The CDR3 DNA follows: TGTGCCAGCAGCTCCACTAGACTAGCGGGAGACTACGAGCAGTACTTC. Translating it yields CASSSTRLAGDYEQYF.

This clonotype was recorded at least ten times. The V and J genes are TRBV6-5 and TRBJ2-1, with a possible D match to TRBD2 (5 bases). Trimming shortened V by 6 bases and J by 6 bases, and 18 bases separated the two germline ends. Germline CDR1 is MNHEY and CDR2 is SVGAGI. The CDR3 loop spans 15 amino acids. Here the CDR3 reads CASSPKEGLSNEQFF. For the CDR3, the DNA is TGTGCCAGCAGCCCTAAAGAGGGCCTTAGCAATGAGCAGTTCTTC.

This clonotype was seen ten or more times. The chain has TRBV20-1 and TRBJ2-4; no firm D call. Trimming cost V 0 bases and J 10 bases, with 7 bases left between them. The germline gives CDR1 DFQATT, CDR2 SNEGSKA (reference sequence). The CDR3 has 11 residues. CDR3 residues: CSARDQAIQYF. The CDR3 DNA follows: TGCAGTGCTAGAGATCAGGCTATTCAGTACTTC.

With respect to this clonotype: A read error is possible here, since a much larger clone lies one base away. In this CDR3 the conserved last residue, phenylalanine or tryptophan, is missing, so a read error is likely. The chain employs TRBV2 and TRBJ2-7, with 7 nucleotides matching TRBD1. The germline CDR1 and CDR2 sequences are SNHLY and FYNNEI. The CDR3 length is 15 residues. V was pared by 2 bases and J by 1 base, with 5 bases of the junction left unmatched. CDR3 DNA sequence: TGTGCCAGCAGTGAACCAGGGACAGCTTCCTACGAGCAGTACTCC. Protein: CASSEPGTASYEQYS.

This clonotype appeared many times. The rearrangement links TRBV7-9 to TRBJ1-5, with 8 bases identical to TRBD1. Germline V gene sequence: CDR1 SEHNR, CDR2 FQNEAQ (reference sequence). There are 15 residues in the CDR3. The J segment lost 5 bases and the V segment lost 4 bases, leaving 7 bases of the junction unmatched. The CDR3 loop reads CASSSSDRVDQPQHF. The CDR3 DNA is TGTGCCAGCAGCTCCTCGGACAGGGTTGATCAGCCCCAGCATTTT.

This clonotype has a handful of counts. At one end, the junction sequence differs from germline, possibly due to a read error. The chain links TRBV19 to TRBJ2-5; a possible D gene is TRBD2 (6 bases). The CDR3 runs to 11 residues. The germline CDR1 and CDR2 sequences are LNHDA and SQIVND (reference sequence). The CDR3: CASSREETQHF. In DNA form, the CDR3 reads TGTGCCAGTAGTAGGGAGGAGACCCAGCACTTC.

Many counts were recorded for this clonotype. The CDR3 nucleotides read TGTGCCAGCAGATCGCGGCGGCATTATAATCAGCCCCAGCATTTT. This encodes CASRSRRHYNQPQHF. The chain has TRBV5-6 and TRBJ1-5; D is unresolved. Germline CDR1 SGHDT, CDR2 YYEEEE. CDR3 length: 15 residues. V was shortened by 5 bases and J by 4 bases, with 16 bases between the two germline ends.

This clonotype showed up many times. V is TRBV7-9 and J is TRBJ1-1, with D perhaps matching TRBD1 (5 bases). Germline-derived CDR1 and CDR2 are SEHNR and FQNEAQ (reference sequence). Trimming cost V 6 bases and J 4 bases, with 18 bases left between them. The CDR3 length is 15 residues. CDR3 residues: CASSQTGDGGTEAFF. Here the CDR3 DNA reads TGTGCCAGCAGTCAAACAGGAGATGGGGGCACTGAAGCTTTCTTT.

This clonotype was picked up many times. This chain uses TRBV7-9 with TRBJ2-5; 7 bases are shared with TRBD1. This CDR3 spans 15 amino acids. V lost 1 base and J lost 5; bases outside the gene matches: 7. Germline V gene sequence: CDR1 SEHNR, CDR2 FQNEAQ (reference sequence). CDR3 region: CASSLVAGGGETQYF. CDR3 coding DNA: TGTGCCAGCAGCTTAGTCGCAGGGGGTGGCGAGACCCAGTACTTC.